The 14 T cell receptor beta chains in this list originate from one sample, sequenced in a study of OX40 agonist ivuxolimab in advanced cancers. The method was immunoSEQ multiplex PCR; TCRdb's version includes in-frame clones alone and lacks a portion of them. Found here are 70,000 to 95,000 clones, 86% of them singletons; the top ten hold 6.9%. The specimen was CD4+ or CD8+ T cells sorted from blood, collected in a trial of the OX40 agonist ivuxolimab. Every receptor here comes from an adult with an advanced solid tumor such as melanoma, head and neck, liver or kidney cancer.

The chain uses TRBV2 and TRBJ2-5; 8 bases are shared with TRBD2. The CDR3 contains 16 residues. The J segment lost 2 bases and the V segment lost 5 bases, leaving 10 bases of the junction unmatched. Germline loops: CDR1 SNHLY, CDR2 FYNNEI. The CDR3 region has the DNA TGTGCCAGCAGTCCGGGGCACGGGAGGGGTCAAGAGACCCAGTACTTC. Amino acids: CASSPGHGRGQETQYF.

This clone was seen only once. This rearrangement joins TRBV6-5 to TRBJ2-5, with 7 bases matching TRBD2. V was pared by 2 bases and J by 5 bases, with 5 bases of the junction left unmatched. Germline lookup yields CDR1 MNHEY and CDR2 SVGAGI. The CDR3 totals 14 residues. The CDR3 here is CASSYGGGRETQYF. The CDR3 coding sequence is TGTGCCAGCAGTTACGGGGGAGGGAGGGAGACCCAGTACTTC.

The V call is TRBV30, the J call TRBJ1-2; D ambiguous. V was trimmed by 0 bases and J by 8 bases, leaving 16 bases between them. The CDR3 runs to 14 residues. Germline loops: CDR1 GTSNPN, CDR2 SVGIG (reference sequence). CDR3 nucleotides: TGTGCCTGGAGTGTGTACCCTGGACGGAGAGGCTACACCTTC. This encodes CAWSVYPGRRGYTF.

V usage is TRBV7-9 and J usage is TRBJ2-1, with 12 bases identical to TRBD2. The germline CDR1 and CDR2 sequences are SEHNR and FQNEAQ (reference sequence). The CDR3 has 17 residues. Trimming took 0 bases from V and 3 from J; bases not matched to a gene: 3. The CDR3 region has the DNA TGTGCCAGCAGCTTAGCCGGGACTAGCGGGCGCTACAATGAGCAGTTCTTC. This encodes CASSLAGTSGRYNEQFF.

This clone was picked up a small number of times. The chain joins TRBV27 to TRBJ2-6; D may be TRBD1 (6 bases). The CDR3 is made up of 15 amino acids. Trimming cost V 6 bases and J 0 bases, with 9 bases left between them. The germline V gene has CDR1 MNHEY and CDR2 SMNVEV (reference sequence). In DNA, the CDR3 is TGTGCCAGCAGCCTAGGGGGCTCTGGGGCCAACGTCCTGACTTTC. As protein: CASSLGGSGANVLTF.

This clone occurred once. CDR3 nucleotides: TGTGCCAGCAGCTTAAAGAGGACCGGGGAGCTGTTTTTT. Its protein is CASSLKRTGELFF. The chain employs TRBV7-8 and TRBJ2-2; no definite D call. Germline CDR1 is SGHVS and CDR2 is FQNEAQ. The CDR3 runs to 13 residues. Trimming removed 2 bases at V and 5 bases at J, with 6 bases between.

This clone was recorded once. The chain recombines TRBV6-5 with TRBJ2-2; 7 bases match TRBD1. With 8 bases clipped from V and 1 base from J, the junction kept 7 bases outside the gene matches. CDR3 length: 15 residues. CDR1 and CDR2 (germline): MNHEY, SVGAGI. The CDR3 loop is CASSRTGRNTGELFF. The CDR3 nucleotides read TGTGCCAGCTCTCGGACAGGACGGAACACCGGGGAGCTGTTTTTT.

The chain couples TRBV10-3 to TRBJ1-2, with 9 bases matching TRBD1. The length of the CDR3 is 15 residues. Germline V gene lookup returns CDR1 ENHRY and CDR2 SYGVKD. V shed 6 bases and J 4 bases; nucleotides not matched to a gene: 9. The CDR3 sequence is CAIRGTGTLTYGYTF. CDR3 nucleotides: TGTGCCATCAGAGGGACAGGGACACTAACCTATGGCTACACCTTC.

The V call is TRBV7-8, the J call TRBJ1-3, with no clear D. The V and J ends lost 4 bases and 3 bases respectively, with 10 bases between them. The CDR3 has 14 residues. Germline V lookup: CDR1 SGHVS, CDR2 FQNEAQ. DNA for the CDR3: TGTGCCAGCAGCTCCGGACTTTATGGAAACACCATATATTTT. Translating it yields CASSSGLYGNTIYF.

The rearrangement joins TRBV30 to TRBJ1-2; D gene ambiguous. Germline CDR1 is GTSNPN and CDR2 is SVGIG (reference sequence). CDR3 size: 13 residues. Trimming shortened V by 3 bases and J by 0 bases, and 8 bases separated the two germline ends. For the CDR3, the DNA is TGTGCCTGGAGCCTTCAAGCTAACTATGGCTACACCTTC. Protein sequence: CAWSLQANYGYTF.

CDR3 DNA: TGTGCCAGCAGTTACATCCCCGTAATCGGAGGGGAGCAGTACTTC. Residues: CASSYIPVIGGEQYF. The genes are TRBV6-5 and TRBJ2-7; a weak D match, TRBD2 (6 bases). The ends were cut back, 2 bases at V and 7 bases at J, with 18 bases in the middle. The germline V gene has CDR1 MNHEY and CDR2 SVGAGI. This CDR3 is built from 15 residues.

J is TRBJ1-6 and V is TRBV7-2; 9 bases map to TRBD1. CDR1 and CDR2 from the germline V gene are SGHTA and FQGNSA. The CDR3 is made up of 17 amino acids. J gave up 4 bases and V 6 bases, and 10 bases lay outside the gene matches. This CDR3 is CASRKQGAGFYNSPLHF. CDR3 in DNA: TGTGCCAGCAGAAAACAGGGGGCCGGTTTTTATAATTCACCCCTCCACTTT.

In DNA, the CDR3 is TGCGCCAGCAGTCGGTCCGGGAATAATTCACCCCTCCACTTT. As protein: CASSRSGNNSPLHF. This chain links TRBV5-1 with TRBJ1-6, with unresolved D. The ends were cut back, 5 bases at V and 5 bases at J, with 11 bases in the middle. CDR1 is SGHRS, CDR2 YFSETQ, per germline. There are 14 residues in the CDR3.

The chain has TRBV2 and TRBJ2-4; no clear D. V lost 2 bases to trimming and J lost 6 bases, with 14 bases between them. This CDR3 is 15 amino acids long. From germline, CDR1 is SNHLY and CDR2 FYNNEI. In DNA, the CDR3 is TGTGCCAGCAGTGAATCCAGCTTCGTGGCAAACATTCAGTACTTC. Translating it yields CASSESSFVANIQYF.